Listed below are T cell receptor beta chains from one sample, sequenced in a study of neurological immune-mediated disorders. One entry per CDR3 protein, called by TCRdb with MiXCR from the 5' RACE reads. The sample contains under 90,000 distinct CDR3 sequences, roughly a tenth of which appear only once. Sequenced material: PBMCs. The source is a man aged 30-40 years in good health. CDR3s include the opening cysteine and the closing phenylalanine or tryptophan. A D gene is named only where the DNA matches it firmly. Some rows have no size entry. The others give once, few or many, or a class for an expanded clone.

d_call j_call clone_size v_call cdr3_nt cdr3_aa
. TRBJ2-1 many TRBV5-6 TGTGCCAGCAGCTTGCTACACCTCAATGAGCAGTTCTTC CASSLLHLNEQFF
. TRBJ2-5 few TRBV5-1 TGCGCCAGCAGCTTGCTGTTTGGACAAGAGACCCAGTACTTC CASSLLFGQETQYF
. TRBJ2-7 many TRBV28 TGTGCCAGCAGTTTGGATAGCTCCTACGAGCAGTACTTC CASSLDSSYEQYF
. TRBJ2-7 many TRBV7-9 TGTGCCAGCAGCACCGGGACTGGAACCTACGAGCAGTACTTC CASSTGTGTYEQYF
. TRBJ2-7 . TRBV5-6 TGTGCCAGCAGCTTGAGGGGGGCGCACGAGCAGTACTTC CASSLRGAHEQYF
. TRBJ1-5 many TRBV27 TGTGCCAGCAGTTTAGGTGGGCAGCCCCAGCATTTT CASSLGGQPQHF
. TRBJ1-2 . TRBV29-1 TGCAGCGTTGAAGGGTTAGCTAACTATGGCTACACCTTC CSVEGLANYGYTF
. TRBJ1-5 many TRBV5-6 TGTGCCAGCAGCTTGGGAAATGGAAATCAGCCCCAGCATTTT CASSLGNGNQPQHF
TRBD1 TRBJ1-1 many TRBV5-1 TGCGCCAGCAGCTCCGGTTGGACAGGGGACACTGAAGCTTTCTTT CASSSGWTGDTEAFF
. TRBJ1-2 many TRBV6-1 TGTGCCAGCAAGACCAGCCCCTATGGCTACACCTTC CASKTSPYGYTF
TRBD2 TRBJ2-7 many TRBV7-6 TGTGCCAGCAGCTTATCTAGCGGGGCCTACGAGCAGTACTTC CASSLSSGAYEQYF
. TRBJ1-2 . TRBV18 TGTGCCAGCTCACCAGGGGGGGCTGACTATGGCTACACCTTC CASSPGGADYGYTF
. TRBJ2-3 many TRBV7-2 TGTGCCAGCAGCAGCCCGGGACAAACAGATACGCAGTATTTT CASSSPGQTDTQYF
. TRBJ2-1 many TRBV21-1 TGTGCCAGCAGCACCAATAGCGGGGTTCATTACAATGAGCAGTTCTTC CASSTNSGVHYNEQFF
TRBD1 TRBJ1-5 many TRBV7-2 TGTGCCAGCAGCTTAGTGACAGGGGGCCTGAATCAGCCCCAGCATTTT CASSLVTGGLNQPQHF
. TRBJ1-1 many TRBV18 TGTGCCAGCTCAGGGTGGACAGAACGGATGAACACTGAAGCTTTCTTT CASSGWTERMNTEAFF
. TRBJ2-2 many TRBV11-2 TGTGCCAGCAGCTTAGTTGAGGGGACCGGGGAGCTGTTTTTT CASSLVEGTGELFF
. TRBJ2-1 many TRBV20-1 TGCAGTGCTTCAGAGAGGAGGAATGAGCAGTTCTTC CSASERRNEQFF
. TRBJ2-6 many TRBV6-1 TGTGCCAGCAGTGAAGCGGGTGAGGGCTCCGACGGGGCCAACGTCCTGACTTTC CASSEAGEGSDGANVLTF
. TRBJ1-5 . TRBV3-1 TGTGCCAGCAGCCAAGATGGCAGGTTCAATCAGCCCCAGCATTTT CASSQDGRFNQPQHF
TRBD2 TRBJ2-1 many TRBV2 TGTGCCAGCAGTGGGTCCCTACTAGCGGGAGACAATGAGCAGTTCTTC CASSGSLLAGDNEQFF
. TRBJ1-1 many TRBV12-3/TRBV12-4 TGTGCCAGCCGAGGGACGGGGAACACTGAAGCTTTCTTT CASRGTGNTEAFF
. TRBJ1-2 many TRBV7-2 TGTGCCAGCAGCCTCGGGGGGCCCCCCCATGGCTACACCTTC CASSLGGPPHGYTF
. TRBJ2-1 many TRBV5-1 TGCGCCAGCAGCTCAGGGTTCCATGAGCAGTTCTTC CASSSGFHEQFF
. TRBJ2-1 many TRBV20-1 TGCAGTGCTAGTATCAATGAGCAGTTCTTC CSASINEQFF
. TRBJ1-2 many TRBV7-9 TGTGCCAGCAGCTTAGAAGCAGGTGACTACACCTTC CASSLEAGDYTF
TRBD2 TRBJ2-3 many TRBV6-1 TGTGCCAGCAGTGACTCGGGAGGGAGCACAGATACGCAGTATTTT CASSDSGGSTDTQYF
. TRBJ1-1 many TRBV27 TGTGCCAGCAGTATCGGCGGGAACACTGAAGCTTTCTTT CASSIGGNTEAFF
. TRBJ1-2 many TRBV28 TGTGCCAGCAGTTCGCCGCCGTCGGAGGGCTATGGCTACACCTTC CASSSPPSEGYGYTF
. TRBJ2-7 many TRBV29-1 TGCAGCGGGGCGATCGGGCCCGAGTACGAGCAGTACTTC CSGAIGPEYEQYF
. TRBJ2-5 many TRBV29-1 TGCAGCGTTGAAGGTTGGGCAGGGGGGCAAGAGACCCAGTACTTC CSVEGWAGGQETQYF
. TRBJ1-5 many TRBV24-1 TGTGCCACCAGCCCCGGAGGGCTTCAGCCCCAGCATTTT CATSPGGLQPQHF
. TRBJ2-1 many TRBV27 TGTGCCAGCAGTCACTACAATGAGCAGTTCTTC CASSHYNEQFF
TRBD2 TRBJ2-2 few TRBV5-6 TGTGCCAGCAGCCGACTAGCGGGAGATACCGGGGAGCTGTTTTTT CASSRLAGDTGELFF
. TRBJ1-1 many TRBV14 TGTGCCAGCAGCCACGGTGCTGAAGCTTTCTTT CASSHGAEAFF
. TRBJ2-2 many TRBV5-1 TGCGCCAGCAGCTTGGGGTTCACCGACACCGGGGAGCTGTTTTTT CASSLGFTDTGELFF
. TRBJ2-1 many TRBV6-1 TGTGCCAGCAGTGAAGAATGGTGGGAAAATGAGCAGTTCTTC CASSEEWWENEQFF